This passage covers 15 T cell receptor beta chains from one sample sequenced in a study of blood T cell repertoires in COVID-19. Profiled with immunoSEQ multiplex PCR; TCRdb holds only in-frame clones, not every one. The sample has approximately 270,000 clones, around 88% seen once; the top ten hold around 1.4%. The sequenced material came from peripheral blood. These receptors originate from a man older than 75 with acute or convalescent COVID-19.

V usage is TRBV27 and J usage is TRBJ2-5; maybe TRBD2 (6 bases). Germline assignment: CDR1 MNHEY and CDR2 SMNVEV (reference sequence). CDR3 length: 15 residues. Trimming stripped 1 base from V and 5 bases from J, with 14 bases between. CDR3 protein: CASSLYVGGWETQYF. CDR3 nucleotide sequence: TGTGCCAGCAGTTTATACGTCGGGGGATGGGAGACCCAGTACTTC.

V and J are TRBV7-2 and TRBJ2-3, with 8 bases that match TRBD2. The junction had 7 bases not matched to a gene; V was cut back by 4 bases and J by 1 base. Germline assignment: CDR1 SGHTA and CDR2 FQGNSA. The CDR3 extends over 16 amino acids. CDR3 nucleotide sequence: TGTGCCAGCAGCTCGAGCGGGAGAATTGGCACAGATACGCAGTATTTT. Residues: CASSSSGRIGTDTQYF.

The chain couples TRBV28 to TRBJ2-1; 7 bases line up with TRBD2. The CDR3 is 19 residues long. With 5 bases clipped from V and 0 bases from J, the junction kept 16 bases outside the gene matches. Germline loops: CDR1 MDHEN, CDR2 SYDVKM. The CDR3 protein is CASSPSGIRVESSYNEQFF. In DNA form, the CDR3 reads TGTGCCAGCAGTCCGAGCGGGATAAGAGTAGAAAGCTCCTACAATGAGCAGTTCTTC. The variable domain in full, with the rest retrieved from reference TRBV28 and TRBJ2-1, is DVKVTQSSRYLVKRTGEKVFLECVQDMDHENMFWYRQDPGLGLRLIYFSYDVKMKEKGDIPEGYSVSREKKERFSLILESASTNQTSMYLCASSPSGIRVESSYNEQFFGPGTRLTVL.

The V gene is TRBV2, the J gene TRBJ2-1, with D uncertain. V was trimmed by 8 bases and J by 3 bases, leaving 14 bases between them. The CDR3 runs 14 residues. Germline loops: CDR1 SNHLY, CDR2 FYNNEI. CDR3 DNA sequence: TGTGCCAGCGGTTATGCTGGCCGCTACAATGAGCAGTTCTTC. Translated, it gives CASGYAGRYNEQFF. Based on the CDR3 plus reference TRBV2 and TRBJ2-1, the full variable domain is EPEVTQTPSHQVTQMGQEVILRCVPISNHLYFYWYRQILGQKVEFLVSFYNNEISEKSEIFDDQFSVERPDGSNFTLKIRSTKLEDSAMYFCASGYAGRYNEQFFGPGTRLTVL.

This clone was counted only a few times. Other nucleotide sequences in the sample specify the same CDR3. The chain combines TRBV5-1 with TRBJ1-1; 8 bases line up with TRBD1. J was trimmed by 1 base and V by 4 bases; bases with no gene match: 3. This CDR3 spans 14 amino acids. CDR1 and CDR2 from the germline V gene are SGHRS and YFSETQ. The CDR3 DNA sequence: TGCGCCAGCAGCCCGGGACAGGAGAACACTGAAGCTTTCTTT. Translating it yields CASSPGQENTEAFF. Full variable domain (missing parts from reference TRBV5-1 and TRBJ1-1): KAGVTQTPRYLIKTRGQQVTLSCSPISGHRSVSWYQQTPGQGLQFLFEYFSETQRNKGNFPGRFSGRQFSNSRSEMNVSTLELGDSALYLCASSPGQENTEAFFGQGTRLTVV.

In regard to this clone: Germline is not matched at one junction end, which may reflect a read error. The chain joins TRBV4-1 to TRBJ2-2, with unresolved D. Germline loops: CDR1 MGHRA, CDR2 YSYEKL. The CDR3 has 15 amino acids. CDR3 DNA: TGCGCCAGCAGCCAAGGGAAAGCGAATACCGGGGAGCTGTTTTTT. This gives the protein CASSQGKANTGELFF.

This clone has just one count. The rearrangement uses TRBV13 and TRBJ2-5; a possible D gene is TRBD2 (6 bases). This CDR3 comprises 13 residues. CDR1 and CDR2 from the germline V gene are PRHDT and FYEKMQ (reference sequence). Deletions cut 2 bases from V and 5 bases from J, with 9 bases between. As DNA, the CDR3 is TGTGCCAGCAGCTTAATCCGGGGGGAGACCCAGTACTTC. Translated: CASSLIRGETQYF.

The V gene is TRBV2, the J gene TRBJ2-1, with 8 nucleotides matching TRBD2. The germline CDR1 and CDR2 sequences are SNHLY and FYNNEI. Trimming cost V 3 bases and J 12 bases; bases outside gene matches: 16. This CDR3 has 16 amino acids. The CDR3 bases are TGTGCCAGCAGTGAGCCCACGAGCGGGGGTTCAGGTAGGCAGTTCTTC. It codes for CASSEPTSGGSGRQFF. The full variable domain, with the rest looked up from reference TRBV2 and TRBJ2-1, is EPEVTQTPSHQVTQMGQEVILRCVPISNHLYFYWYRQILGQKVEFLVSFYNNEISEKSEIFDDQFSVERPDGSNFTLKIRSTKLEDSAMYFCASSEPTSGGSGRQFFGPGTRLTVL.

CDR3 bases: TGTGCCAGCAGTCCTATGACAGGGGGCATAATTGGGTTGAACACTGAAGCTTTCTTT. As protein: CASSPMTGGIIGLNTEAFF. V and J are TRBV6-6 and TRBJ1-1; the match to TRBD1 covers 10 bases. There are 19 residues in the CDR3. J was trimmed by 0 bases and V by 5 bases; bases with no gene match: 15. Germline V gene sequence: CDR1 MNHNY, CDR2 SVGAGI (reference sequence).

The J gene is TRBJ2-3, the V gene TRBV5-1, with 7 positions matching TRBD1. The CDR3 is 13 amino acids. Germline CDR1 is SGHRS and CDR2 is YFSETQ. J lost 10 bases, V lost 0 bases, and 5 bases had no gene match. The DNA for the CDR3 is TGCGCCAGCAGCTTGGGAGGGACAGTGGCGCAGTATTTT. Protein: CASSLGGTVAQYF. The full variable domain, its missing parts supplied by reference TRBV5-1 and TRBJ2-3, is KAGVTQTPRYLIKTRGQQVTLSCSPISGHRSVSWYQQTPGQGLQFLFEYFSETQRNKGNFPGRFSGRQFSNSRSEMNVSTLELGDSALYLCASSLGGTVAQYFGPGTRLTVL.

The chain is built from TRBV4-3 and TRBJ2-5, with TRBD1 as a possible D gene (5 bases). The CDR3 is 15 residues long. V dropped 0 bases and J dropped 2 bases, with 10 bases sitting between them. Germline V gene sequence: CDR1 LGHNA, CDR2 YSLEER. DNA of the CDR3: TGCGCCAGCAGCCAAGATAAGGGGCTGCAAGAGACCCAGTACTTC. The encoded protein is CASSQDKGLQETQYF.

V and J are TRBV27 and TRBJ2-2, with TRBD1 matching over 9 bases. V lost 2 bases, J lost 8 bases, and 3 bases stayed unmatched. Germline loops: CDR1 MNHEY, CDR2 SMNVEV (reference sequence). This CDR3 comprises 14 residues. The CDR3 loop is CASSLIGTGGELFF. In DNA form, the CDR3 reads TGTGCCAGCAGTTTAATCGGGACAGGGGGGGAGCTGTTTTTT.

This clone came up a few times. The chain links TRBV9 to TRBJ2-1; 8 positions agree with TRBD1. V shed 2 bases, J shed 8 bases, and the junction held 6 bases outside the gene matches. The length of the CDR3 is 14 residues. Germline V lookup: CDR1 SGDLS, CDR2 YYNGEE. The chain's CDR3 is CASSVRTGNDEQFF. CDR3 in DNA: TGTGCCAGCAGCGTCAGGACAGGGAACGATGAGCAGTTCTTC.

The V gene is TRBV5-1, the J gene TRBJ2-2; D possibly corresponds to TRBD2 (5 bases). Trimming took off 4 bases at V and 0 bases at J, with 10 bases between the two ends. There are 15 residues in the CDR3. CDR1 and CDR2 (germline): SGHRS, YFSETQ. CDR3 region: CASSTAGPNTGELFF. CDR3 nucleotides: TGCGCCAGCAGCACCGCGGGCCCGAACACCGGGGAGCTGTTTTTT.

The CDR3 loop is CASSDSGGAGYTF. CDR3 sequence (DNA): TGTGCCAGCTCAGATTCGGGGGGGGCTGGCTACACCTTC. The rearrangement joins TRBV18 to TRBJ1-2; D is possibly TRBD1 (6 bases). The V and J ends lost 5 bases and 7 bases respectively, with 14 bases between them. The CDR3 has 13 amino acids. From germline, CDR1 is KGHSH and CDR2 LQKENI.